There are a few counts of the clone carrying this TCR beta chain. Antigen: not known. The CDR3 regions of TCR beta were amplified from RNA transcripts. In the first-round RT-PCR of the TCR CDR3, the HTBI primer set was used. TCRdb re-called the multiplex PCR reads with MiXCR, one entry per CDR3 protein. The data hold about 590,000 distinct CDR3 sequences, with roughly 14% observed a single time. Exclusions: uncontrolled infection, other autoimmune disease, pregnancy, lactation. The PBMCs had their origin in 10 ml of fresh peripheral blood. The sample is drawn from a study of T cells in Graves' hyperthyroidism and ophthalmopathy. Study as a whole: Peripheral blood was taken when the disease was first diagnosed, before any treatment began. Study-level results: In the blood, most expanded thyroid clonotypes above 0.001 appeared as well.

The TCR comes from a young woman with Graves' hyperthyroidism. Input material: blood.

This CDR3 reads CASGSSLAGRTDTQYF. Written as DNA, the CDR3 is TGTGCTAGTGGTTCCAGTCTAGCGGGCCGCACAGATACGCAGTATTTT. The chain is built from TRBV12-5 and TRBJ2-3; TRBD2 agrees at 8 bases. Looked up from germline, CDR1 is LGHNT and CDR2 is FRNRAP. The length of the CDR3 is 16 residues. V dropped 4 bases and J dropped 1; count of bases not matched to a gene: 7. Full variable domain (missing parts from reference TRBV12-5 and TRBJ2-3): DARVTQTPRHKVTEMGQEVTMRCQPILGHNTVFWYRQTMMQGLELLAYFRNRAPLDDSGMPKDRFSAEMPDATLATLKIQPSEPRDSAVYFCASGSSLAGRTDTQYFGPGTRLTVL.